This entry describes one T cell receptor (beta chain). The junction differs from germline at one of its ends, possibly a read error. This entry comes from a study of T-cell reconstitution after alpha-beta-depleted transplantation in children. The library targeted TCRbeta and was prepared with unique molecular identifiers. TCRdb reprocessed the PCR reads via MiXCR and lists one record per CDR3 protein. The table has 450,000 to 600,000 distinct CDR3 sequences, approximately 32% seen once. The CDR3 has 14 amino acids. The V gene's germline CDR1 is GTSNPN and CDR2 SVGIG (reference sequence). The sequence derives from a human donor who donated a stem cell graft to a child with aplastic anemia. The sample in question was PBMCs from the stem cell graft donor, obtained from the stem cell graft. V usage is TRBV30 and J usage is TRBJ2-1, with 12 bases fitting TRBD2. CDR3 coding DNA: TGTGCCTGGAGCCTAGCGGGAGGGTCCTACAATGGGAACTTC. This encodes CAWSLAGGSYNGNF.